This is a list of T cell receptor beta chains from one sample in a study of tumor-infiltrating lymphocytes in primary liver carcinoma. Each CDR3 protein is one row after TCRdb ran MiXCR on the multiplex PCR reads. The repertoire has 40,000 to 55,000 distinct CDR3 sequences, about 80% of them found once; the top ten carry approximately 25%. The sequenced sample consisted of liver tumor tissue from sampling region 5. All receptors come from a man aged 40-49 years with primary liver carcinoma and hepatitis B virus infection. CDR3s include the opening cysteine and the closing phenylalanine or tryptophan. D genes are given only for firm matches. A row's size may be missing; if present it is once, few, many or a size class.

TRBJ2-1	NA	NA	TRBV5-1	CASSLVGEHYNEQFF	TGCGCCAGCAGCTTAGTTGGGGAGCACTACAATGAGCAGTTCTTC
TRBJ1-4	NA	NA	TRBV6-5	CDSSYEIATYEKLFF	TGTGACAGCAGTTACGAGATTGCAACTTATGAAAAACTGTTTTTT
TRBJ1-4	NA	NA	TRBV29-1	CIVGLGRSEKLFF	TGCATCGTTGGCCTGGGGCGGAGTGAAAAACTGTTTTTT
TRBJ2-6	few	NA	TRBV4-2	CASRPGTAGANVMTF	TGTGCCAGCAGACCCGGGACGGCTGGGGCCAACGTCATGACCTTC
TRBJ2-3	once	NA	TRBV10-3	CATSEGSGSTDTQYF	TGTGCCACCAGTGAAGGCAGCGGCAGCACAGATACGCAGTATTTT
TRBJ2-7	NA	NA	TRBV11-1	CAKLGKRSYEQYF	TGTGCCAAATTGGGGAAGCGATCCTACGAGCAGTACTTC
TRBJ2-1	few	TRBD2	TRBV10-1	CAISGGEGTEQFF	TGCGCCATCAGCGGTGGGGAGGGTACCGAGCAGTTCTTC
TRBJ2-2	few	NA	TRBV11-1	CASSYIGPFSGELFF	TGTGCCAGTAGCTATATAGGACCTTTCTCCGGGGAGCTGTTCTTT
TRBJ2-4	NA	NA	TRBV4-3	CASSQDGLVNIQYF	TGCGCCAGTAGCCAGGATGGCCTGGTGAACATTCAGTACTTC
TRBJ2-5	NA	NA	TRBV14	CASSQDGGCGQETQYF	TGTGCCAGCAGCCAAGACGGAGGGTGTGGTCAAGAGACCCAGTACTTC
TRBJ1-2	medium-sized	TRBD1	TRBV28	CASSLEGAYGYTF	TGTGCCAGCAGTTTGGAGGGGGCTTATGGCTACACCTTC
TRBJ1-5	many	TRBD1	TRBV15	CATSRAGTGSNQPQHF	TGTGCCACCAGCAGGGCCGGGACAGGGTCGAATCAGCCCCAGCATTTT
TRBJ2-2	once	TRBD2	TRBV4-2	CGSSQGDLAGDFGELFF	TGTGGCAGCAGCCAAGGGGACCTAGCGGGAGATTTCGGAGAGCTGTTTTTT
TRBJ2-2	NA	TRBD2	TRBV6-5	CANSYSLAGGLDPGELFF	TGTGCCAACAGTTACAGTCTAGCGGGAGGCCTTGACCCAGGGGAGCTGTTTTTT
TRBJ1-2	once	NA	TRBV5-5	CASRMPGPSGYTF	TGTGCCAGCAGGATGCCGGGGCCTTCTGGCTACACCTTC
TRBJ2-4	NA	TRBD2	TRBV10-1	CASSTLAGGTKNIQYF	TGCGCCAGCAGCACGCTAGCGGGAGGGACCAAAAACATTCAGTACTTC
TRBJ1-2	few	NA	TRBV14	CASSIDRSNYGYTF	TGTGCCAGCAGCATCGACAGGTCTAACTATGGTTACACCTTC
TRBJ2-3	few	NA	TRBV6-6	CASSYSGRGDMQYF	TGTGCCAGCAGTTACTCCGGCAGGGGAGATATGCAGTATTTT
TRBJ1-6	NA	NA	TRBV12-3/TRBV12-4	CVSSLGGNSSLHF	TGTGTCAGCTCATTAGGGGGGAATTCATCCCTCCACTTT
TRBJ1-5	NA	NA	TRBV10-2	CARTAEFNQPQHF	TGTGCCAGGACAGCAGAATTCAATCAGCCCCAGCATTTT
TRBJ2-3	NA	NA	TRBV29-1	CSAPRACSTDAQYF	TGCAGCGCCCCTCGAGCGTGTAGCACAGATGCGCAATATTTT
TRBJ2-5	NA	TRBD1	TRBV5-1	CASSPDRVRQETQYF	TGCGCCAGCAGCCCGGACAGGGTGAGGCAAGAGACCCAATACTTC
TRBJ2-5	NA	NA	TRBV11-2	CASSLRANGRETQYF	TGTGCCAGCAGCTTAAGGGCTAACGGACGAGAGACCCAGTACTTC
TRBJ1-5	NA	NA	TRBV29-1	CSVETKWNQPQHF	TGCAGCGTTGAGACAAAGTGGAATCAGCCCCAGCATTTT
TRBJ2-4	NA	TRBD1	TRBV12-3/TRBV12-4	CTSSPGGRAWAKNIQNF	TGTACCAGCAGCCCAGGGGGTAGAGCCTGGGCCAAAAACATTCAGAACTTC
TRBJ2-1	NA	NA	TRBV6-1	CASTMERHIYNEQFF	TGTGCCAGCACCATGGAGCGGCACATCTACAATGAGCAGTTCTTC
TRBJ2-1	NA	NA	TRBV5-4	CASSSSGTYNTQFF	TGTGCCAGCAGTTCCTCTGGGACCTACAATACGCAGTTCTTC
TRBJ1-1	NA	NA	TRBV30	CAWSVLRIANTETFF	TGTGCCTGGAGTGTACTTAGGATTGCGAACACTGAAACTTTCTTT
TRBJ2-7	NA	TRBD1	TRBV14	CVISHRGTGAEQYF	TGTGTCATCAGCCATAGGGGTACAGGGGCCGAGCAGTACTTC
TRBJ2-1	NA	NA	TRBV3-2	CASSLAGDKQFF	TGTGCCAGCAGCCTAGCGGGGGACAAGCAGTTCTTC
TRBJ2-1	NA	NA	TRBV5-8	CTSSSTVMGGYEQFF	TGTACCAGCAGCTCCACAGTAATGGGAGGCTATGAGCAGTTCTTC
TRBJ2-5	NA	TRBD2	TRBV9	CASSAQGTSGRQETQYF	TGTGCCAGCAGCGCCCAGGGGACTAGCGGGCGTCAAGAGACCCAGTACTTC
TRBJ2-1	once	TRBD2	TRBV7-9	CASSPYRTSGNNEQFF	TGTGCCAGCAGCCCATATAGGACCAGCGGGAACAATGAGCAATTCTTC
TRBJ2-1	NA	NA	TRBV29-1	CSGTNVKLYELFF	TGCAGCGGGACTAACGTGAAGCTCTATGAGCTGTTCTTC
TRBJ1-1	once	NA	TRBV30	CAWSVRGAQNTETFF	TGTGCCTGGAGTGTACGGGGGGCGCAGAACACTGAAACTTTCTTT
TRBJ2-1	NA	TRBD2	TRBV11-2	CASSSGNSGVGDEHFF	TGTGCCAGCAGCTCAGGGAATAGCGGGGTTGGCGACGAGCATTTCTTC
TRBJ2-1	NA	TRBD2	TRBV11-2	CASSFRWVPVTSGNHEQFF	TGTGCCAGCAGCTTCCGATGGGTGCCTGTGACTAGCGGGAATCATGAGCAGTTCTTC
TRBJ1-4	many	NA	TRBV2	CASNKDRLEKLFF	TGTGCCAGCAACAAGGACAGACTAGAAAAACTGTTTTTT
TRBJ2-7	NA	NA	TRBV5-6	CASSRTWIRFYEQYF	TGTGCCAGCAGTCGGACATGGATCAGGTTCTACGAGCAGTACTTC
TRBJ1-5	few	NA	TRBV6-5	CASSYSPQQPRRF	TGTGCCAGCAGTTACTCCCCCCAACAGCCCCGGCGTTTT
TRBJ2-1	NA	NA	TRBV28	CASSFGLNEEFF	TGTGCCAGCAGTTTTGGGCTGAATGAGGAGTTCTTC
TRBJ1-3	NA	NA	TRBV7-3	CASSLGSPGAGNTINF	TGTGCCAGCAGCTTAGGTTCGCCGGGCGCTGGAAATACCATAAATTTT
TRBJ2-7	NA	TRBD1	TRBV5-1	CTSSGGTGVTYEQYF	TGCACCAGCAGCGGAGGGACAGGGGTGACCTACGAGCAATACTTC
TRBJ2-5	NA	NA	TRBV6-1	CASSKDLEETQYF	TGTGCCAGCAGCAAGGACTTAGAAGAGACCCAGTACTTC
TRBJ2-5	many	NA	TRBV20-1	CSAGGGSYLLETQYF	TGCAGTGCTGGTGGAGGGTCGTACCTCCTAGAGACCCAGTACTTC
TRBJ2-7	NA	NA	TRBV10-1	CANRELRGSPYEQYF	TGCGCCAACAGAGAACTCAGAGGGAGCCCCTACGAGCAGTACTTC
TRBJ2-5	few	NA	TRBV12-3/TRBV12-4	CASSLILGETQYF	TGTGCCAGCAGTTTGATACTGGGAGAGACCCAGTACTTC
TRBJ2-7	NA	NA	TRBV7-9	CTSSLRLAEQYF	TGTACCAGCAGCCTCAGGCTAGCGGAGCAGTACTTC
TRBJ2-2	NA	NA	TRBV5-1	CAMKEDGASRELFF	TGCGCCATGAAGGAAGATGGGGCGTCGAGGGAGCTGTTTTTT
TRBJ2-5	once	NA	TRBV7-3	CASSVGQGKTQYF	TGTGCCAGCAGCGTCGGCCAAGGGAAGACCCAGTACTTC
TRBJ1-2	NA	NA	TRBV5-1	CSSSLDRVGGGYTF	TGCTCTAGCAGCTTGGATAGGGTGGGCGGCGGCTACACCTTC
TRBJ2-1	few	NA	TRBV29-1	CSVANRGWDRLNEQFF	TGCAGCGTCGCTAATCGGGGGTGGGATAGGCTGAATGAGCAATTCTTC
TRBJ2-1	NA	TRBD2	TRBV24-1	CTTSDATSGQKNEQFF	TGTACCACCAGTGATGCCACTAGCGGCCAGAAGAATGAACAGTTCTTC
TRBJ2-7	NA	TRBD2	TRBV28	CDSSGDRAYELYF	TGTGACAGCAGCGGGGACCGCGCCTACGAGCTGTACTTC
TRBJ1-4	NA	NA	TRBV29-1	CSAFDEKLFF	TGCAGTGCTTTTGATGAAAAACTGTTTTTT
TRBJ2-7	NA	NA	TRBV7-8	CASSSASTGGINGQYF	TGTGCCAGCAGCTCCGCCTCGACGGGGGGCATCAACGGGCAGTACTTC
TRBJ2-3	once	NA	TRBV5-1	CASSLGGDRTDTHYF	TGCGCCAGCAGCTTGGGGGGAGACAGAACAGATACGCACTATTTT
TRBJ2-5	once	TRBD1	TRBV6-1	CANRTGGRETQYF	TGTGCCAATAGGACAGGGGGCCGGGAGACCCAGTACTTC
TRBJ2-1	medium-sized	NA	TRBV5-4	CASSWELASSYNEQFF	TGTGCCAGCAGCTGGGAACTGGCGAGCTCCTACAATGAGCAGTTCTTC